These T cell receptor beta chains were read from a single sample in a study of HIV-infected patients and healthy controls. TCRdb passed the 5' RACE reads through MiXCR, listing each CDR3 protein once. The table records tens of thousands of distinct CDR3 sequences, roughly 19% of them present only once. What was sequenced was CD4+ T cells from blood. Receptors originate from a human donor in good health. Both conserved end residues are part of each CDR3. D genes are given only for firm matches. Where a row states a size, it is once, few, many or the class of an expanded clone; other rows omit it.

abundance: many; d_gene: .; v_gene: TRBV5-1; j_gene: TRBJ2-1; CDR3aa: CASSLEGAYYNEQFF; CDR3nt: TGCGCCAGCAGCTTGGAAGGGGCTTACTACAATGAGCAGTTCTTC
abundance: few; d_gene: TRBD1; v_gene: TRBV12-3/TRBV12-4; j_gene: TRBJ1-1; CDR3aa: CATLFGTGGTEAFF; CDR3nt: TGTGCCACCCTTTTCGGGACAGGGGGAACTGAAGCTTTCTTT
abundance: .; d_gene: .; v_gene: TRBV7-9; j_gene: TRBJ2-1; CDR3aa: CASSLVVDNEQFF; CDR3nt: TGTGCCAGCAGCTTAGTGGTAGACAATGAGCAGTTCTTC
abundance: .; d_gene: .; v_gene: TRBV23-1; j_gene: TRBJ2-5; CDR3aa: CASSQKDNQETQYF; CDR3nt: TGCGCCAGCAGTCAAAAGGACAACCAAGAGACCCAGTACTTC
abundance: many; d_gene: .; v_gene: TRBV10-2; j_gene: TRBJ2-7; CDR3aa: CASSESRVQGPYF; CDR3nt: TGCGCCAGCAGTGAGTCGCGGGTACAGGGTCCGTACTTC
abundance: many; d_gene: .; v_gene: TRBV3-1; j_gene: TRBJ1-1; CDR3aa: CASSQVGKWEAFF; CDR3nt: TGTGCCAGCAGCCAAGTAGGGAAATGGGAAGCTTTCTTT
abundance: .; d_gene: .; v_gene: TRBV10-3; j_gene: TRBJ2-3; CDR3aa: CAISSFGTDTQYF; CDR3nt: TGTGCCATCAGTAGCTTCGGCACAGATACGCAGTATTTT
abundance: few; d_gene: .; v_gene: TRBV6-1; j_gene: TRBJ1-4; CDR3aa: CASSFWEEKLFF; CDR3nt: TGTGCCAGCAGTTTCTGGGAAGAAAAACTGTTTTTT
abundance: .; d_gene: TRBD2; v_gene: TRBV20-1; j_gene: TRBJ2-3; CDR3aa: CSAPFSGGQGDTQYF; CDR3nt: TGCAGTGCTCCTTTTTCGGGGGGGCAAGGAGATACGCAGTATTTT
abundance: few; d_gene: .; v_gene: TRBV7-2; j_gene: TRBJ1-2; CDR3aa: CASSLSRAVYGYTF; CDR3nt: TGTGCCAGCAGCTTAAGCCGCGCGGTCTATGGCTACACCTTC
abundance: .; d_gene: .; v_gene: TRBV20-1; j_gene: TRBJ1-5; CDR3aa: CSARGWGQVSNQPQHF; CDR3nt: TGCAGTGCTAGAGGCTGGGGGCAGGTTAGCAATCAGCCCCAGCATTTT
abundance: many; d_gene: TRBD2; v_gene: TRBV7-3; j_gene: TRBJ2-1; CDR3aa: CASGTSLPPNEQFF; CDR3nt: TGTGCCAGCGGGACTAGCCTACCTCCCAATGAGCAGTTCTTC
abundance: .; d_gene: TRBD1; v_gene: TRBV6-6; j_gene: TRBJ2-3; CDR3aa: CASIKQGLGQPQYF; CDR3nt: TGTGCCAGCATCAAACAGGGGTTGGGTCAGCCCCAGTATTTT
abundance: few; d_gene: .; v_gene: TRBV12-3/TRBV12-4; j_gene: TRBJ2-5; CDR3aa: CASSFTEETQYF; CDR3nt: TGTGCCAGCAGTTTTACGGAAGAGACCCAGTACTTC
abundance: few; d_gene: .; v_gene: TRBV5-1; j_gene: TRBJ1-6; CDR3aa: CASSLESQRRDSPLHF; CDR3nt: TGCGCCAGCAGCTTGGAAAGCCAAAGAAGGGATTCACCCCTCCACTTT
abundance: many; d_gene: .; v_gene: TRBV24-1; j_gene: TRBJ2-7; CDR3aa: CATSEGEQGEAYEQYF; CDR3nt: TGTGCCACCAGTGAAGGGGAACAGGGTGAGGCCTACGAGCAGTACTTC
abundance: once; d_gene: .; v_gene: TRBV29-1; j_gene: TRBJ1-2; CDR3aa: CSVGSLAGNYGYTF; CDR3nt: TGCAGCGTTGGTAGTTTGGCAGGAAACTATGGCTACACCTTC
abundance: .; d_gene: .; v_gene: TRBV7-3; j_gene: TRBJ2-3; CDR3aa: CASSLRRDRADTQYF; CDR3nt: TGTGCCAGCAGCCTCCGGCGGGACCGGGCAGATACGCAGTATTTT
abundance: many; d_gene: .; v_gene: TRBV28; j_gene: TRBJ1-6; CDR3aa: CASSSYREPLHF; CDR3nt: TGTGCCAGCAGCTCATACAGGGAACCCCTCCACTTT
abundance: many; d_gene: .; v_gene: TRBV5-1; j_gene: TRBJ1-5; CDR3aa: CASSPGHSQPQHF; CDR3nt: TGCGCCAGCAGCCCGGGACATTCCCAGCCCCAGCATTTT
abundance: .; d_gene: .; v_gene: TRBV11-2; j_gene: TRBJ2-4; CDR3aa: CASSEQAKNIQYF; CDR3nt: TGTGCCAGCTCGGAGCAAGCCAAAAACATTCAGTACTTC
abundance: many; d_gene: .; v_gene: TRBV7-2; j_gene: TRBJ2-3; CDR3aa: CASSLFAGKLTDTQYF; CDR3nt: TGTGCCAGCAGCTTATTCGCGGGGAAACTCACAGATACGCAGTATTTT
abundance: .; d_gene: .; v_gene: TRBV29-1; j_gene: TRBJ2-5; CDR3aa: CSVGLRQQETQYF; CDR3nt: TGCAGCGTTGGATTACGCCAGCAAGAGACCCAGTACTTC
abundance: .; d_gene: TRBD2; v_gene: TRBV4-1; j_gene: TRBJ2-7; CDR3aa: CASSPAQTSGGGYEQYF; CDR3nt: TGCGCCAGCAGCCCAGCACAGACTAGCGGGGGCGGCTACGAGCAGTACTTC
abundance: few; d_gene: .; v_gene: TRBV7-9; j_gene: TRBJ1-2; CDR3aa: CASSLAGLNIYGYTF; CDR3nt: TGTGCCAGCAGCTTAGCAGGGCTAAACATCTATGGCTACACCTTC
abundance: many; d_gene: .; v_gene: TRBV6-2/TRBV6-3; j_gene: TRBJ2-2; CDR3aa: CASSYSGWWETANTGELFF; CDR3nt: TGTGCCAGCAGTTACTCAGGTTGGTGGGAAACCGCGAACACCGGGGAGCTGTTTTTT
abundance: many; d_gene: .; v_gene: TRBV6-5; j_gene: TRBJ1-4; CDR3aa: CASTTERFATNEKLFF; CDR3nt: TGTGCCAGCACCACAGAGCGATTCGCAACTAATGAAAAACTGTTTTTT
abundance: .; d_gene: .; v_gene: TRBV7-3; j_gene: TRBJ2-7; CDR3aa: CASSLKVWDEQYF; CDR3nt: TGTGCCAGCAGCTTAAAAGTCTGGGACGAGCAGTACTTC
abundance: once; d_gene: .; v_gene: TRBV12-3/TRBV12-4; j_gene: TRBJ1-1; CDR3aa: CASSWSVVTEAFF; CDR3nt: TGTGCCAGCAGTTGGTCAGTAGTTACTGAAGCTTTCTTT
abundance: many; d_gene: .; v_gene: TRBV7-9; j_gene: TRBJ1-1; CDR3aa: CASSRDDTEAFF; CDR3nt: TGTGCCAGCAGCCGTGACGACACTGAAGCTTTCTTT
abundance: .; d_gene: .; v_gene: TRBV7-8; j_gene: TRBJ2-5; CDR3aa: CASSLTEKVSIQETQYF; CDR3nt: TGTGCCAGCAGCTTGACAGAGAAAGTTTCAATCCAAGAGACCCAGTACTTC
abundance: many; d_gene: TRBD2; v_gene: TRBV29-1; j_gene: TRBJ2-3; CDR3aa: CSVARLAGAGSDTQYF; CDR3nt: TGCAGCGTCGCCAGACTAGCGGGAGCCGGGTCAGATACGCAGTATTTT
abundance: few; d_gene: .; v_gene: TRBV30; j_gene: TRBJ2-7; CDR3aa: CAWSPQASYEQYF; CDR3nt: TGTGCCTGGAGTCCACAGGCTTCCTACGAGCAGTACTTC
abundance: few; d_gene: TRBD1; v_gene: TRBV3-1; j_gene: TRBJ1-2; CDR3aa: CASSQEGQAINYGYTF; CDR3nt: TGTGCCAGCAGCCAAGAGGGACAGGCCATAAACTATGGCTACACCTTC
abundance: .; d_gene: .; v_gene: TRBV6-1; j_gene: TRBJ2-2; CDR3aa: CASSSGTVNTGELFF; CDR3nt: TGTGCCAGCAGCTCCGGGACCGTGAACACCGGGGAGCTGTTTTTT
abundance: many; d_gene: .; v_gene: TRBV29-1; j_gene: TRBJ1-4; CDR3aa: CSVDDSGSEKLFF; CDR3nt: TGCAGCGTTGATGACTCTGGGAGTGAAAAACTGTTTTTT
abundance: .; d_gene: .; v_gene: TRBV28; j_gene: TRBJ1-5; CDR3aa: CASSSGGPYSNQPQHF; CDR3nt: TGTGCCAGCAGTAGCGGAGGACCCTATAGCAATCAGCCCCAGCATTTT
abundance: few; d_gene: .; v_gene: TRBV5-4; j_gene: TRBJ2-7; CDR3aa: CASSSVSSYEQYF; CDR3nt: TGTGCCAGCAGCTCGGTAAGCTCCTACGAGCAGTACTTC
abundance: few; d_gene: TRBD2; v_gene: TRBV24-1; j_gene: TRBJ2-1; CDR3aa: CATSDLPSAGGSNEQFF; CDR3nt: TGTGCCACCAGTGATTTGCCGTCAGCGGGGGGCTCCAATGAGCAGTTCTTC
abundance: few; d_gene: .; v_gene: TRBV20-1; j_gene: TRBJ1-5; CDR3aa: CSASPTRGVSNQPQHF; CDR3nt: TGCAGTGCTAGTCCAACCAGGGGTGTTAGCAATCAGCCCCAGCATTTT
abundance: .; d_gene: TRBD1; v_gene: TRBV20-1; j_gene: TRBJ1-2; CDR3aa: CSSRTGGEGGYTF; CDR3nt: TGCAGTTCCCGGACAGGGGGAGAAGGAGGCTACACCTTC
abundance: many; d_gene: .; v_gene: TRBV12-3/TRBV12-4; j_gene: TRBJ1-1; CDR3aa: CASSFQQNMNTEAFF; CDR3nt: TGTGCCAGCAGTTTTCAACAGAACATGAACACTGAAGCTTTCTTT
abundance: many; d_gene: .; v_gene: TRBV27; j_gene: TRBJ1-5; CDR3aa: CASSLAGYSNQPQHF; CDR3nt: TGTGCCAGCAGTTTAGCGGGGTATAGCAATCAGCCCCAGCATTTT
abundance: few; d_gene: TRBD1; v_gene: TRBV5-5; j_gene: TRBJ1-4; CDR3aa: CASSLQGTNEKLFF; CDR3nt: TGTGCCAGCAGCTTACAGGGGACTAATGAAAAACTGTTTTTT
abundance: many; d_gene: .; v_gene: TRBV10-3; j_gene: TRBJ1-1; CDR3aa: CAISGAENTEAFF; CDR3nt: TGTGCCATCAGTGGGGCGGAGAACACTGAAGCTTTCTTT
abundance: many; d_gene: TRBD1; v_gene: TRBV29-1; j_gene: TRBJ2-3; CDR3aa: CRGQDYTDTQYF; CDR3nt: TGCAGGGGACAGGACTACACAGATACGCAGTATTTT
abundance: few; d_gene: .; v_gene: TRBV12-3/TRBV12-4; j_gene: TRBJ2-6; CDR3aa: CASTDSGANVLTF; CDR3nt: TGTGCCAGCACCGACTCTGGGGCCAACGTCCTGACTTTC
abundance: many; d_gene: TRBD1; v_gene: TRBV12-5; j_gene: TRBJ2-2; CDR3aa: CASGLATGTGVSTGELFF; CDR3nt: TGTGCTAGTGGTTTGGCAACCGGGACAGGGGTTTCCACCGGGGAGCTGTTTTTT
abundance: many; d_gene: TRBD2; v_gene: TRBV20-1; j_gene: TRBJ2-3; CDR3aa: CSAAVRLAGIGDTQYF; CDR3nt: TGCAGTGCTGCCGTTCGACTAGCGGGTATTGGAGATACGCAGTATTTT